The sequence of this T cell receptor (beta chain) was determined in a study of shared clonotypes between healthy human individuals. Looking at the study overall: CD4 naive and CD4 memory each took three plates per donor, while CD8 naive took two and CD8 memory one.

This table comes from immunoSEQ multiplex PCR, and its TCRdb copy is limited to in-frame clones, with some not included. Of about 120,000 clones listed, approximately 70% were seen once; the top ten hold around 25%. Concerning this clone itself: Its specificity is unknown.

Overall study findings and caveats: Among several donors, 4.5% to 5.5% of naive CD4 clonotypes were found in common.

The clonotype comes from a woman in her twenties or thirties in good health. The sample comprised memory CD8+ T cells sorted from blood. Subset reported: CD45RO+ cells pooled with CCR7-negative TemRA cells.

CDR3: CASSLTTAGDQPQHF. The CDR3 nucleotides read TGTGCCAGCAGCTTAACCACTGCGGGAGATCAGCCCCAGCATTTT. The chain combines TRBV7-5 with TRBJ1-5. TRBV7-5 is labeled a pseudogene. The CDR3 has 15 amino acids.